This T cell receptor (beta chain) was found in a study of T cell responses to AZD1222 COVID-19 vaccine. For this clone: The antigen is unknown.

The data were produced by immunoSEQ multiplex PCR, yet TCRdb's version contains in-frame clones alone and is incomplete. This table holds tens of thousands of clones, 80% found once. Study-wide points: Breadth and depth of Spike-specific TCRs rose after two AZD1222 doses. Sampled repertoires all dated from after the peak T cell response. Donors were mostly white British, more females; clonal diversity possibly underestimated. Baseline serostatus was positive in only a handful of AZD1222 recipients.

The ends lost 2 bases at V and 5 bases at J; junction bases unmatched: 2. Germline V lookup: CDR1 MNHNY, CDR2 SVGAGI (reference sequence). The CDR3 is made up of 14 amino acids. Sequencing was performed on peripheral blood, taken 28 days after the second AZD1222 dose. This chain joins TRBV6-6 and TRBJ1-4, with 7 bases fitting TRBD1. The source of this sequence is an adult who received the AZD1222 COVID-19 vaccine. As DNA, the CDR3 is TGTGCCAGCAGTTACGCAGGGGGGAATGAAAAACTGTTTTTT. Protein sequence: CASSYAGGNEKLFF.